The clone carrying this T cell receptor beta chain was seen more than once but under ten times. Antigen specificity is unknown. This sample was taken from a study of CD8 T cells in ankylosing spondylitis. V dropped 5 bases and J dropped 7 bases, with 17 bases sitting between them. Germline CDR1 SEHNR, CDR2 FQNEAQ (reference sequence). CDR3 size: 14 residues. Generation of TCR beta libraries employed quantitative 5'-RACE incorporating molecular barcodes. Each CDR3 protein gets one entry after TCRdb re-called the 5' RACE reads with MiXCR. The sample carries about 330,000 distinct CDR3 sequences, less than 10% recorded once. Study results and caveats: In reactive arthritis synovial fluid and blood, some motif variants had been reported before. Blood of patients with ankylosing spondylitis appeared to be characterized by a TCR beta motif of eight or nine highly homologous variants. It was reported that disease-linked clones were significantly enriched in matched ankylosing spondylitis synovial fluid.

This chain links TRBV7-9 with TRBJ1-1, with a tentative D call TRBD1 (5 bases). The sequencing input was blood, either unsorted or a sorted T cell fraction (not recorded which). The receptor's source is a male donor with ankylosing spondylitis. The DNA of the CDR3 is TGTGCCAGCAGCCGCGGCCCGGGGGAGGATGAAGCTTTCTTT. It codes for CASSRGPGEDEAFF.